A selection of T cell receptor beta chains follows, all from one sample in a study of identical twins. TCRdb recomputed calls from the 5' RACE reads with MiXCR, one row per CDR3 protein. The table has 550,000 to 700,000 distinct CDR3 sequences, 21% seen once. The same specimen was also included in a second study, on T cells expressing NK-cell markers.

What was sequenced was PBMCs. The receptors shown here come from a woman aged 18-29 years in good health. Each CDR3 is given with its conserved first and last residue. Fields, in order: J gene, clone size, V gene, D gene, CDR3 protein, CDR3 DNA. The D gene is left open where the match is weak. Clone size is shown for a subset of rows, as once, few, many or a class of expanded clone.

J gene: TRBJ2-1
clone size: .
V gene: TRBV7-3
D gene: TRBD2
CDR3 protein: CASSPRTSAVREQFF
CDR3 DNA: TGTGCCAGCAGCCCACGGACTAGCGCGGTTAGAGAGCAGTTCTTC

J gene: TRBJ2-1
clone size: once
V gene: TRBV7-9
D gene: .
CDR3 protein: CASSGYTLNEQFF
CDR3 DNA: TGTGCCAGCAGCGGTTATACCCTCAATGAGCAGTTCTTC

J gene: TRBJ2-7
clone size: .
V gene: TRBV6-5
D gene: .
CDR3 protein: CASSYGSEGGYEQYF
CDR3 DNA: TGTGCCAGCAGTTACGGGTCCGAGGGAGGCTACGAGCAGTACTTC

J gene: TRBJ2-3
clone size: .
V gene: TRBV27
D gene: TRBD2
CDR3 protein: CASSSPGTSGRDTQYF
CDR3 DNA: TGTGCCAGCAGTTCCCCCGGGACTAGCGGGAGAGATACGCAGTATTTT

J gene: TRBJ2-5
clone size: .
V gene: TRBV11-2
D gene: .
CDR3 protein: CASSSLGSEMRETQYF
CDR3 DNA: TGTGCCAGCAGCAGTCTGGGGAGTGAGATGCGGGAGACCCAGTACTTC

J gene: TRBJ1-2
clone size: few
V gene: TRBV27
D gene: .
CDR3 protein: CASSPGPANYGYTF
CDR3 DNA: TGTGCCAGCAGCCCGGGGCCGGCTAACTATGGCTACACCTTC

J gene: TRBJ1-5
clone size: many
V gene: TRBV12-3/TRBV12-4
D gene: .
CDR3 protein: CASSSGWSNQPQHF
CDR3 DNA: TGTGCCAGCAGTAGCGGGTGGAGCAATCAGCCCCAGCATTTT

J gene: TRBJ2-7
clone size: .
V gene: TRBV6-5
D gene: .
CDR3 protein: CASSWRGVHEQYF
CDR3 DNA: TGTGCCAGCAGTTGGAGAGGGGTACACGAGCAGTACTTC

J gene: TRBJ2-2
clone size: .
V gene: TRBV6-1
D gene: TRBD2
CDR3 protein: CALAGGNTGELFF
CDR3 DNA: TGTGCCCTAGCGGGAGGTAACACCGGGGAGCTGTTTTTT

J gene: TRBJ2-3
clone size: few
V gene: TRBV5-6
D gene: TRBD2
CDR3 protein: CASSARTGGDTQYF
CDR3 DNA: TGTGCCAGCAGCGCAAGAACGGGAGGGGATACGCAGTATTTT

J gene: TRBJ2-1
clone size: .
V gene: TRBV20-1
D gene: TRBD2
CDR3 protein: CSANWIAGAYNEQFF
CDR3 DNA: TGCAGTGCTAACTGGATAGCGGGGGCCTACAATGAGCAGTTCTTC

J gene: TRBJ2-2
clone size: .
V gene: TRBV9
D gene: .
CDR3 protein: CASSRRFANTGELFF
CDR3 DNA: TGTGCCAGCAGCCGCAGGTTCGCGAACACCGGGGAGCTGTTTTTT

J gene: TRBJ2-1
clone size: many
V gene: TRBV7-9
D gene: .
CDR3 protein: CASSLNGPYNEQFF
CDR3 DNA: TGTGCCAGCAGCTTAAACGGTCCCTACAATGAGCAGTTCTTC

J gene: TRBJ1-2
clone size: many
V gene: TRBV4-3
D gene: .
CDR3 protein: CASSQEPGANYGYTF
CDR3 DNA: TGCGCCAGCAGCCAAGAACCAGGGGCTAACTATGGCTACACCTTC

J gene: TRBJ1-2
clone size: .
V gene: TRBV6-5
D gene: .
CDR3 protein: CASSYSAVYGYTF
CDR3 DNA: TGTGCCAGCAGTTACTCGGCAGTCTATGGCTACACCTTC

J gene: TRBJ2-5
clone size: .
V gene: TRBV5-1
D gene: .
CDR3 protein: CASSSKQETQYF
CDR3 DNA: TGCGCCAGCAGCTCTAAACAAGAGACCCAGTACTTC

J gene: TRBJ2-2
clone size: once
V gene: TRBV7-2
D gene: TRBD1
CDR3 protein: CASSFSTGQGSGELFF
CDR3 DNA: TGTGCCAGCAGCTTTTCCACGGGACAGGGGTCCGGGGAGCTGTTTTTT

J gene: TRBJ2-5
clone size: many
V gene: TRBV5-1
D gene: TRBD1
CDR3 protein: CASSLRTGEETQYF
CDR3 DNA: TGTGCCAGCAGCCTCCGGACAGGGGAGGAGACCCAGTACTTC

J gene: TRBJ1-5
clone size: few
V gene: TRBV10-3
D gene: .
CDR3 protein: CAVQRQADQPQHF
CDR3 DNA: TGTGCCGTTCAGCGACAGGCCGATCAGCCCCAGCATTTT

J gene: TRBJ2-7
clone size: few
V gene: TRBV6-2/TRBV6-3
D gene: .
CDR3 protein: CASRARDFYEQYF
CDR3 DNA: TGTGCCAGCAGGGCAAGGGACTTCTACGAGCAGTACTTC

J gene: TRBJ2-7
clone size: .
V gene: TRBV7-9
D gene: .
CDR3 protein: CASSLGFSDEQYF
CDR3 DNA: TGTGCCAGCAGCTTAGGGTTCTCCGACGAGCAGTACTTC

J gene: TRBJ2-7
clone size: few
V gene: TRBV5-1
D gene: .
CDR3 protein: CASSGVGAYEQYF
CDR3 DNA: TGCGCCAGCAGCGGAGTGGGGGCCTACGAGCAGTACTTC

J gene: TRBJ2-5
clone size: .
V gene: TRBV20-1
D gene: .
CDR3 protein: CSARSPQSSQETQYF
CDR3 DNA: TGCAGTGCTAGATCACCTCAATCGTCTCAAGAGACCCAGTACTTC

J gene: TRBJ1-2
clone size: few
V gene: TRBV4-3
D gene: .
CDR3 protein: CASNPKRGNHGYTF
CDR3 DNA: TGCGCCAGCAACCCAAAGCGAGGCAACCATGGCTACACCTTC

J gene: TRBJ2-3
clone size: .
V gene: TRBV4-2
D gene: TRBD1
CDR3 protein: CASSQEQGAADTQYF
CDR3 DNA: TGTGCCAGCAGCCAAGAACAGGGGGCGGCAGATACGCAGTATTTT

J gene: TRBJ2-5
clone size: .
V gene: TRBV20-1
D gene: .
CDR3 protein: CSARKDLSGWETQYF
CDR3 DNA: TGCAGTGCTAGGAAGGACCTAAGCGGTTGGGAGACCCAGTACTTC

J gene: TRBJ2-5
clone size: few
V gene: TRBV6-5
D gene: TRBD2
CDR3 protein: CASSYPTSGQETQYF
CDR3 DNA: TGTGCCAGCAGTTACCCGACTAGCGGCCAAGAGACCCAGTACTTC

J gene: TRBJ2-1
clone size: few
V gene: TRBV12-3/TRBV12-4
D gene: TRBD1
CDR3 protein: CASSPVYRGSNEQFF
CDR3 DNA: TGTGCCAGCAGTCCCGTTTACAGGGGATCCAATGAGCAGTTCTTC

J gene: TRBJ2-1
clone size: few
V gene: TRBV27
D gene: .
CDR3 protein: CASSLGIYNEQFF
CDR3 DNA: TGTGCCAGCAGTTTGGGAATTTACAATGAGCAGTTCTTC

J gene: TRBJ1-2
clone size: .
V gene: TRBV20-1
D gene: .
CDR3 protein: CSARDGSGYTF
CDR3 DNA: TGCAGTGCTAGAGATGGTTCTGGCTACACCTTC

J gene: TRBJ1-1
clone size: few
V gene: TRBV29-1
D gene: .
CDR3 protein: CSAGGHFNTEAFF
CDR3 DNA: TGCAGCGCCGGCGGGCATTTCAACACTGAAGCTTTCTTT

J gene: TRBJ2-1
clone size: few
V gene: TRBV20-1
D gene: .
CDR3 protein: CSASPWGAYNEQFF
CDR3 DNA: TGCAGTGCTAGTCCTTGGGGGGCTTACAATGAGCAGTTCTTC

J gene: TRBJ2-1
clone size: .
V gene: TRBV20-1
D gene: .
CDR3 protein: CSATSGRSYNEQFF
CDR3 DNA: TGCAGTGCTACCAGCGGCCGCTCCTACAATGAGCAGTTCTTC

J gene: TRBJ1-1
clone size: .
V gene: TRBV10-3
D gene: TRBD1
CDR3 protein: CAISEIGGGTGKFEAFF
CDR3 DNA: TGTGCCATCAGTGAGATCGGGGGCGGGACAGGGAAGTTTGAAGCTTTCTTT

J gene: TRBJ2-3
clone size: .
V gene: TRBV9
D gene: .
CDR3 protein: CASSVISADTQYF
CDR3 DNA: TGTGCCAGCAGCGTAATTAGCGCAGATACGCAGTATTTT

J gene: TRBJ2-5
clone size: many
V gene: TRBV5-1
D gene: .
CDR3 protein: CASSLDSLGQTQYF
CDR3 DNA: TGCGCCAGCAGCTTGGACAGTCTCGGGCAGACCCAGTACTTC

J gene: TRBJ2-3
clone size: .
V gene: TRBV5-1
D gene: .
CDR3 protein: CASSLDGGSWGTDTQYF
CDR3 DNA: TGCGCCAGCAGCTTGGATGGGGGATCGTGGGGCACAGATACGCAGTATTTT

J gene: TRBJ1-1
clone size: few
V gene: TRBV10-3
D gene: TRBD1
CDR3 protein: CAISGRKTTGRTEAFF
CDR3 DNA: TGTGCCATCAGCGGACGGAAGACGACAGGGCGCACTGAAGCTTTCTTT

J gene: TRBJ2-1
clone size: .
V gene: TRBV6-5
D gene: TRBD2
CDR3 protein: CASSYGPLAAAYNEQFF
CDR3 DNA: TGTGCCAGCAGTTACGGTCCCCTAGCGGCCGCCTACAATGAGCAGTTCTTC

J gene: TRBJ2-7
clone size: few
V gene: TRBV9
D gene: .
CDR3 protein: CASSVRGAWKDEQYF
CDR3 DNA: TGTGCCAGCAGCGTACGGGGGGCATGGAAGGACGAGCAGTACTTC